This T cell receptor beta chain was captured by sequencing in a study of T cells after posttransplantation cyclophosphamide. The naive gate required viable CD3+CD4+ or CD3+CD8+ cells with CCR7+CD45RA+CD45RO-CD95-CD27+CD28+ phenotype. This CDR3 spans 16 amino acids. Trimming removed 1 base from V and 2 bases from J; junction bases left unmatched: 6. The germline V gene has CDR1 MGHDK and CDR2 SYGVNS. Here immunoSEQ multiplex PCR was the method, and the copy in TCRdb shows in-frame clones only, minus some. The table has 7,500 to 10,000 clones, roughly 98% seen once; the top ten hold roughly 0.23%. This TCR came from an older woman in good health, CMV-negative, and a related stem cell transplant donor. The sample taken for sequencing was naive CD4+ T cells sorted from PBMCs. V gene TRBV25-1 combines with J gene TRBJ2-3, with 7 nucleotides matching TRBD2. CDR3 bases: TGTGCCAGCAGTGAATGGGCTAGCGGCTACACAGATACGCAGTATTTT. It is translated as CASSEWASGYTDTQYF. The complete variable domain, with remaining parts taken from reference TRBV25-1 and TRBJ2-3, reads EADIYQTPRYLVIGTGKKITLECSQTMGHDKMYWYQQDPGMELHLIHYSYGVNSTEKGDLSSESTVSRIRTEHFPLTLESARPSHTSQYLCASSEWASGYTDTQYFGPGTRLTVL.